The 6 T cell receptor beta chains given below trace back to one sample, sequenced in a study of T cells in Graves' hyperthyroidism and ophthalmopathy. RNA transcripts yielded amplified TCR beta CDR3 regions. An initial round of RT-PCR targeting the TCR CDR3 relied on the HTBI primer set. TCRdb reanalysed the multiplex PCR reads using MiXCR and keeps one entry per CDR3 protein. There are some 580,000 distinct CDR3 sequences in the sample; roughly a sixth occur only once, and approximately 3.5% lies in the top ten. Sequencing was performed on blood. The receptor source for this set is a middle-aged woman with Graves' ophthalmopathy.

The chain employs TRBV19 and TRBJ1-5; D might be TRBD1 (5 bases). V dropped 2 bases and J dropped 3 bases, with 8 bases sitting between them. CDR1 and CDR2 from the germline V gene are LNHDA and SQIVND (reference sequence). The CDR3 runs to 14 residues. CDR3 sequence: CASSITGANQPQHF. CDR3 DNA: TGTGCCAGTAGTATAACTGGGGCCAATCAGCCCCAGCATTTT.

About this clonotype: A clone one base away is much larger, so this may be a read error. V usage is TRBV28 and J usage is TRBJ2-7; D unclear. CDR3 size: 15 residues. CDR1 is MDHEN, CDR2 SYDVKM, per germline. The CDR3 DNA is TGTGTCAGCAGGCACGATTCAGAGAGCTCCTACGAGCAGTACTTC. Its protein product is CVSRHDSESSYEQYF. The complete variable domain, with remaining parts taken from reference TRBV28 and TRBJ2-7, reads DVKVTQSSRYLVKRTGEKVFLECVQDMDHENMFWYRQDPGLGLRLIYFSYDVKMKEKGDIPEGYSVSREKKERFSLILESASTNQTSMYLCVSRHDSESSYEQYFGPGTRLTVT.

This clonotype showed up just a few times. The chain recombines TRBV12-3 or TRBV12-4 with TRBJ1-2; tentatively, D is TRBD1 (6 bases). The CDR3 contains 15 residues. V was pared by 5 bases and J by 2 bases, with 15 bases between. The CDR3 here is CASSPSRQANYGYTF. The CDR3 region has the DNA TGTGCCAGCAGTCCCTCTCGACAGGCCAACTATGGCTACACCTTC.

This rearrangement joins TRBV29-1 to TRBJ2-7; D is perhaps TRBD1 (5 bases). V was pared by 4 bases and J by 0 bases, with 10 bases between. The CDR3 has 13 amino acids. Germline values: CDR1 SQVTM, CDR2 ANQGSEA. CDR3 loop: CSVATGYSYEQYF. As DNA, the CDR3 is TGCAGCGTTGCAACAGGCTACTCCTACGAGCAGTACTTC.

This clonotype was seen a handful of times. This sequence joins TRBV12-3 or TRBV12-4 and TRBJ2-1; D not certain. The CDR3 consists of 13 residues. V lost 6 bases and J 6 bases, leaving 12 bases between the germline ends. CDR3 sequence: CASRFSTLNEQFF. CDR3 sequence (DNA): TGTGCCAGCAGGTTCAGTACACTCAATGAGCAGTTCTTC.

This clonotype was seen ten or more times. The CDR3 here is CASRPDSSYNSPLHF. CDR3 bases: TGTGCCAGCAGACCGGACAGCTCCTATAATTCACCCCTCCACTTT. The V gene is TRBV2, the J gene TRBJ1-6; D might be TRBD1 (6 bases). CDR3 size: 15 residues. From germline, CDR1 is SNHLY and CDR2 FYNNEI. Trimming removed 6 bases from V and 0 bases from J, with 9 bases in between.